This note documents a single T cell receptor beta chain sequence. Its recognized antigen is unknown. Base qualities were left out, and no much larger clone turns up one base away. This sample is part of a study of blood T cell repertoires in COVID-19 (TCRdb year 2020). Describing the broader study: Samples from collaborators originated in the United States, Italy and Spain and spanned both the acute and convalescent phases of COVID-19. The prospective study material was composed of cDNA or gDNA derived from T cells, B-cell-depleted T cells, or PBMCs. The dataset comprised deeply sampled blood TCRbeta repertoires from subjects exposed to, actively infected with, or recovered from COVID-19. The repertoires were released in a freely available public database intended as a resource for research on the immune response to SARS-CoV-2. Samples were obtained from the ongoing ImmuneRACE study (first 160 participants) and from roughly 1,300 subjects provided by 6 global collaborators. A de-identified subject ID, COVID-19 status, age in years and sex were almost always included in the sample metadata. HLA class I and class II types, where available, came from metadata supplied by the sample provider rather than from assay-based typing.

Collaborating institutions collected whole blood in K2EDTA tubes following their own protocols. For TCRbeta analysis, collaborators shipped samples as frozen whole blood, isolated PBMCs, or DNA extracted from either of those sample types. TCRbeta CDR3 regions were amplified from genomic DNA using the immunoSEQ Assay, a bias-controlled multiplex PCR. In the paper's pipeline: The number of nucleated cells in each sample was estimated by amplification of reference gene primers within the assay. Sequence reads were collapsed and filtered to measure the absolute abundance of every unique TCRbeta CDR3 rearrangement. For each sample, productive Simpson clonality was calculated as the square root of Simpson's diversity index over productive rearrangements. This immuneACCESS table, as held by TCRdb, lists in-frame sequences with V and J called but not all clones. Of the missing ones, under half trace to an unresolved V gene in checked studies; the others have no known cause. D and trimming come from the DNA, and the V and J calls and clone size come from that table. For this sample the table gives around 70,000 clones, of which 86% were detected only once. The biggest ten clones account for about 8.1% of the sample.

The research as a whole found: How much clinical and demographic metadata was included differed by source and by participant, and the metadata was provided uncurated.

Input material: peripheral blood. This TCR came from a young man with acute or convalescent COVID-19.

The sequenced DNA: TGTGCCAGTAGTTCTATTAGCGGGAGTCTCTCCTACAATGAGCAGTTCTTC. This translates into CASSSISGSLSYNEQFF. The chain joins TRBV19 to TRBJ2-1, with 9 bases in between that match TRBD2. Based on the germline V gene (reference sequence), the CDR1 and CDR2 sequences are LNHDA and SQIVND. At the junction V is shortened by 5 bases and J by 0 bases; bases outside the gene matches: 8. CDR3 length: 17 amino acids, cysteine to phenylalanine. Only CDR3 DNA is held: 51 bases, read in frame from base 1.